The 17 T cell receptor beta chains given below trace back to one sample, sequenced in a study of cytomegalovirus exposure and HLA in healthy donors (dated by TCRdb to 2015 to 2018). Receptor libraries were prepared by the immunoSEQ multiplex PCR assay. The multiplex PCR relied on a mix of 60 forward primers for TCR Vbeta segments and 13 reverse primers for TCR Jbeta segments. The source is immuneACCESS, and TCRdb retained only in-frame sequences with V and J called. Part of the clones is not carried over; for the studies checked, unresolved V genes explain less than half of this, and the remainder is unexplained. This sample is represented by about 200,000 clones; approximately 79% of them were singletons. The top ten hold roughly 1.6% of the sample. The specimen was PBMCs. These receptor sequences come from a man in his forties or fifties in good health and CMV-seronegative.

J is TRBJ1-2 and V is TRBV5-1; 10 positions match TRBD1. CDR3 length equals 13 residues. Germline V gene lookup returns CDR1 SGHRS and CDR2 YFSETQ. Losses at the gene ends were 4 bases for V and 6 bases for J; bases not matched to a gene: 3. The CDR3, as DNA: TGCGCCAGCAGCCAGGGGACAGGGGATGGCTACACCTTC. This encodes CASSQGTGDGYTF.

Only a few counts were recorded for this clone. The chain carries TRBV30 and TRBJ2-7, with unresolved D. The germline V gene has CDR1 GTSNPN and CDR2 SVGIG (reference sequence). V was clipped by 0 bases and J by 0 bases, with 6 bases between them. The CDR3 runs 13 residues. The CDR3 region has the DNA TGTGCCTGGAGTGTAACAGACTCCTACGAGCAGTACTTC. Residues: CAWSVTDSYEQYF.

The chain uses TRBV19 and TRBJ2-2; tentative D call: TRBD2 (6 bases). V was shortened by 5 bases and J by 6 bases, with 19 bases between the two germline ends. Per germline, CDR1 LNHDA and CDR2 SQIVND (reference sequence). The CDR3 sequence is 16 residues long. The CDR3 region has the DNA TGTGCCAGTAGTGCCTGCTCCAGGGACTTCTCCGGGGAGCTGTTTTTT. It codes for CASSACSRDFSGELFF.

The V call is TRBV7-8, the J call TRBJ1-5, with D maybe TRBD1 (6 bases). V was trimmed by 5 bases and J by 4 bases, leaving 9 bases between them. The CDR3 is made up of 13 amino acids. The germline V gene has CDR1 SGHVS and CDR2 FQNEAQ. CDR3 amino acids: CASSRTDNQPQHF. The CDR3 nucleotides are TGTGCCAGCAGCCGGACAGATAATCAGCCCCAGCATTTT.

The chain combines TRBV19 with TRBJ1-5, with a tentative D call TRBD1 (6 bases). The CDR3 runs to 17 residues. V gave up 6 bases and J gave up 0 bases, with 18 bases separating them. Germline CDR1 reads LNHDA; CDR2 reads SQIVND (reference sequence). The CDR3 is CASRPRRGDNSNQPQHF. The CDR3 DNA reads as TGTGCCAGTAGACCCCGCCGGGGGGACAATAGCAATCAGCCCCAGCATTTT.

The J gene is TRBJ2-7, the V gene TRBV19; D is undetermined. V lost 5 bases to trimming and J lost 5 bases, with 16 bases between them. This CDR3 has 14 residues. The V gene's germline CDR1 is LNHDA and CDR2 SQIVND (reference sequence). The CDR3 loop is CASSPLLSTNEQYF. The CDR3 nucleotides read TGTGCCAGTAGTCCACTCCTTTCCACCAACGAGCAGTACTTC.

This sequence joins TRBV11-2 and TRBJ1-5, with D maybe TRBD1 (6 bases). Trimming pared 1 base from V and 7 bases from J, leaving 14 bases between. This CDR3 contains 15 residues. The germline CDR1 and CDR2 sequences are SGHAT and FQNNGV. The CDR3 loop reads CASSLVTGIGQPQHF. The DNA of the CDR3 is TGTGCCAGCAGCTTAGTGACAGGAATAGGACAGCCCCAGCATTTT.

The chain uses TRBV19 and TRBJ1-1; D is perhaps TRBD1 (5 bases). The germline gives CDR1 LNHDA, CDR2 SQIVND (reference sequence). V shed 4 bases and J shed 5 bases, with 29 bases lying between them. The CDR3 loop spans 19 amino acids. CDR3 residues: CASSTWVVSGAPGTTEAFF. CDR3 nucleotide sequence: TGTGCCAGTAGTACCTGGGTCGTGAGCGGGGCCCCGGGGACGACTGAAGCTTTCTTT.

The V call is TRBV18, the J call TRBJ2-7, with D possibly TRBD1 on 6 matching bases. Trimming shortened V by 3 bases and J by 7 bases, and 10 bases separated the two germline ends. Germline V gives CDR1 KGHSH, CDR2 LQKENI. The CDR3 is made up of 12 amino acids. The CDR3 DNA reads TGTGCCAGCTCACCGGTGAGGGGGGAGCAGTACTTC. Amino acid sequence: CASSPVRGEQYF.

The V gene is TRBV28, the J gene TRBJ2-5, with TRBD1 matching over 7 bases. CDR1 and CDR2 from the germline V gene are MDHEN and SYDVKM. CDR3 size: 16 residues. The ends lost 3 bases at V and 1 base at J; junction bases unmatched: 8. CDR3: CASSLGPGQRQETQYF. The CDR3 DNA follows: TGTGCCAGCAGTTTGGGACCGGGACAGCGCCAAGAGACCCAGTACTTC.

The chain couples TRBV18 to TRBJ1-1; TRBD1 might be the D (5 bases). V lost 10 bases to trimming and J lost 4 bases, with 16 bases between them. The germline V gene has CDR1 KGHSH and CDR2 LQKENI. The CDR3 runs to 13 residues. The CDR3, as DNA: TGTGCCACGGCCCAGGGTTTGGGCACTGAAGCTTTCTTT. Encoded protein: CATAQGLGTEAFF.

CDR3 bases: TGCGCCAGCAGCTGGACAGCAACTAATGAAAAACTGTTTTTT. It encodes CASSWTATNEKLFF. V is TRBV5-1 and J is TRBJ1-4; possibly TRBD1 for D (6 bases). Trimming pared 3 bases from V and 0 bases from J, leaving 6 bases between. The CDR3 loop spans 14 amino acids. Germline CDR1 reads SGHRS; CDR2 reads YFSETQ.

The J gene is TRBJ1-4, the V gene TRBV27; D is ambiguous. CDR3 length: 14 amino acids. Trimming took 3 bases from V and 7 from J, leaving 12 bases between them. CDR1 is MNHEY and CDR2 is SMNVEV in the germline V gene (reference sequence). CDR3 region: CASSFNRGAEKLFF. The CDR3 DNA reads TGTGCCAGCAGTTTCAATCGGGGAGCTGAAAAACTGTTTTTT.

The chain employs TRBV19 and TRBJ2-1, with D possibly TRBD2 on 7 matching bases. The CDR3 extends over 15 amino acids. V shed 5 bases and J shed 1 base, with 12 bases lying between them. Germline V lookup: CDR1 LNHDA, CDR2 SQIVND (reference sequence). The CDR3 nucleotides are TGTGCCAGTAGTTGGGGGGGCCGATCCTACAATGAGCAGTTCTTC. Its protein is CASSWGGRSYNEQFF. Full variable domain (outside the CDR3, taken from reference TRBV19 and TRBJ2-1): DGGITQSPKYLFRKEGQNVTLSCEQNLNHDAMYWYRQDPGQGLRLIYYSQIVNDFQKGDIAEGYSVSREKKESFPLTVTSAQKNPTAFYLCASSWGGRSYNEQFFGPGTRLTVL.

The V call is TRBV28, the J call TRBJ1-4; the match to TRBD1 covers 8 bases. CDR1 and CDR2 (germline): MDHEN, SYDVKM. CDR3 size: 15 residues. J was trimmed by 6 bases and V by 6 bases; bases with no gene match: 9. The CDR3: CASSTRTGRDEKLFF. DNA of the CDR3: TGTGCCAGCAGCACCAGGACAGGGCGGGATGAAAAACTGTTTTTT.

A note on this clone: At one end the junction does not follow the germline gene, possibly because of a read error. The chain couples TRBV19 to TRBJ1-4, with D possibly matching TRBD1 (5 bases). Germline V gene data show CDR1 as LNHDA and CDR2 as SQIVND (reference sequence). This CDR3 has 12 residues. CDR3 nucleotides: TGTGCCAGTAGTATCGGGGGAAAAAAGCTGTTTTTT. It translates to CASSIGGKKLFF. Full variable domain (remainder filled in from reference TRBV19 and TRBJ1-4): DGGITQSPKYLFRKEGQNVTLSCEQNLNHDAMYWYRQDPGQGLRLIYYSQIVNDFQKGDIAEGYSVSREKKESFPLTVTSAQKNPTAFYLCASSIGGKKLFFGSGTQLSVL.

This chain links TRBV6-5 with TRBJ1-2; the match to TRBD1 covers 7 bases. CDR3 length: 15 residues. J gave up 8 bases and V 5 bases, and 14 bases lay outside the gene matches. The germline gives CDR1 MNHEY, CDR2 SVGAGI. CDR3: CASSRKQGRHAGYTF. The CDR3 bases are TGTGCCAGCAGTCGCAAACAGGGGCGTCACGCGGGCTACACCTTC.